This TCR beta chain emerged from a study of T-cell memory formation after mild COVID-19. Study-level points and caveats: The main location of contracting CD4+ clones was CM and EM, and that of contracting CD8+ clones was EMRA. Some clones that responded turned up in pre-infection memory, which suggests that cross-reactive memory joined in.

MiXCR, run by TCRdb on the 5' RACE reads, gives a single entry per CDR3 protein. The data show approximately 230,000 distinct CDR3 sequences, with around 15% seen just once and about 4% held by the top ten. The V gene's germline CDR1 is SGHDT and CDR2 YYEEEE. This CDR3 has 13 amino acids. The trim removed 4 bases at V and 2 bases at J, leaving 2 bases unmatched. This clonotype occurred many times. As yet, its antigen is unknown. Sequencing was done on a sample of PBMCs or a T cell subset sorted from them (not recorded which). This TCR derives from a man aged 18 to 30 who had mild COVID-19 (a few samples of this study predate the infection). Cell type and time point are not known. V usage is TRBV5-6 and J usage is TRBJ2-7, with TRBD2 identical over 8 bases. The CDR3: CASSPGGPYEQYF. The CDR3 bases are TGTGCCAGCAGCCCGGGGGGGCCCTACGAGCAGTACTTC.